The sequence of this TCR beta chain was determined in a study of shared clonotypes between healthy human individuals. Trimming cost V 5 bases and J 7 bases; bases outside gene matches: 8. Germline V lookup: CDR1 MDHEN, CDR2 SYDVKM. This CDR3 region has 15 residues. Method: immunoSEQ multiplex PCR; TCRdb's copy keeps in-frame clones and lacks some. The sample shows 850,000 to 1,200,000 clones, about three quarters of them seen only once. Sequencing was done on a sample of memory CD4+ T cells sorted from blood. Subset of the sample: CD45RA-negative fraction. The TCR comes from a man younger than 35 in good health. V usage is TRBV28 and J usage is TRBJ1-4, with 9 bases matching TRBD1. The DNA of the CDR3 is TGTGCCAGCAGTCACCCGGGACAGGGTGGTGAAAAACTGTTTTTT. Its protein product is CASSHPGQGGEKLFF.